This entry is about one TCR beta chain. Produced via immunoSEQ multiplex PCR; TCRdb's table is partial and in-frame only. The sample carries just over 90,000 clones, roughly 90% recorded once. V dropped 4 bases and J dropped 0 bases, with 8 bases sitting between them. The CDR3 is made up of 14 amino acids. The germline CDR1 and CDR2 sequences are SGDLS and YYNGEE. This sample was included in a study of blood T cell repertoires in COVID-19. Sequencing was carried out using peripheral blood. This chain uses TRBV9 with TRBJ1-3; D unresolved. The receptor was derived from a human donor with active COVID-19. The donor label of this sample is uncertain. CDR3 nucleotide sequence: TGTGCCAGCAGCCTTCGTTACTCTGGAAACACCATATATTTT. Amino acids: CASSLRYSGNTIYF.